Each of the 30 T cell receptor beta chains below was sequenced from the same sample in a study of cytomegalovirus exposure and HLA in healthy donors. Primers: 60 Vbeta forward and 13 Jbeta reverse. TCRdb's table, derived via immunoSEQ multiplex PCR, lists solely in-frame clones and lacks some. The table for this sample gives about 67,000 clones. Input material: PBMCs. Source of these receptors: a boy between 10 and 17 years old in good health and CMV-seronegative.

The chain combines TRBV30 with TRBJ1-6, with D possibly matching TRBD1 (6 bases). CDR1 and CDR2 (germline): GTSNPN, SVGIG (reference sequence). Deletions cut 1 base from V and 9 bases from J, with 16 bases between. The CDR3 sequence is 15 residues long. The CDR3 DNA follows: TGTGCCTGGAGTGCCTCCTTAGGGGGTGGTTCACCCCTCCACTTT. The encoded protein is CAWSASLGGGSPLHF.

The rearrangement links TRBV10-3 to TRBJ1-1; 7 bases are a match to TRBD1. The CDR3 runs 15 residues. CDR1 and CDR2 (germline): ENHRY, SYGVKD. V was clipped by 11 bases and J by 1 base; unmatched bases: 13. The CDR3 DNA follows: TGTGCCGCCATGCATCCGGGACAGAAGAACACTGAAGCTTTCTTT. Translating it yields CAAMHPGQKNTEAFF.

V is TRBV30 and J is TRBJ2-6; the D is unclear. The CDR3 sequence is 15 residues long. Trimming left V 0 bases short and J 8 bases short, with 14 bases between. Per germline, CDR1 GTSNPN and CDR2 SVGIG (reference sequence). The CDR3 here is CAWSVHLGASNVLTF. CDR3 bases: TGTGCCTGGAGTGTACACCTTGGTGCCTCCAACGTCCTGACTTTC.

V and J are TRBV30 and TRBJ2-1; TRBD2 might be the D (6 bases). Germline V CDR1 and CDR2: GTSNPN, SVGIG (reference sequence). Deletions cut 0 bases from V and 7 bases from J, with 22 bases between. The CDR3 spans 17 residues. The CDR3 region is CAWSVLGTRPQGNEQFF. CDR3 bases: TGTGCCTGGAGTGTATTGGGGACTCGCCCCCAGGGTAATGAGCAGTTCTTC.

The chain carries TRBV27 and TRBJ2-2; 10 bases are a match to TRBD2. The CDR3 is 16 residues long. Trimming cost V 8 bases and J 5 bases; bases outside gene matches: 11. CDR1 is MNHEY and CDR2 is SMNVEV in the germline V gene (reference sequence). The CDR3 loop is CASRSPSGRGTGELFF. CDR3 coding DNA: TGTGCCAGCCGTTCGCCCAGCGGGAGGGGGACCGGGGAGCTGTTTTTT.

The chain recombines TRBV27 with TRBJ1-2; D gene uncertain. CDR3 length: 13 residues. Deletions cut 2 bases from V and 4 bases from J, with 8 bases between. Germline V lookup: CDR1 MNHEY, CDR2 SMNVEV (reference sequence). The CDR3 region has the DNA TGTGCCAGCAGTTTAGCACAGAGCTATGGCTACACCTTC. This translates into CASSLAQSYGYTF.

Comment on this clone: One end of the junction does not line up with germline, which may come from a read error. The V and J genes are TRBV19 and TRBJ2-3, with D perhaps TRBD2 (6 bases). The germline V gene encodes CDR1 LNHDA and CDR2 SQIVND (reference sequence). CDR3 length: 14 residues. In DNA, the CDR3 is TGTGCCAGTAGTTTAGACTGGGGGGCAGATACGCAGTATTTT. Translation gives CASSLDWGADTQYF.

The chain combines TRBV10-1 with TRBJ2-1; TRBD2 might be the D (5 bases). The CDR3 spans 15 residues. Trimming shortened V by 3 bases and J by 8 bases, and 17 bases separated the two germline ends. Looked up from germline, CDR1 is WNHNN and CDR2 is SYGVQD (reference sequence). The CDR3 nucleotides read TGCGCCAGCAGTGACCGAGGGATGGGGAGCGATGAGCAGTTCTTC. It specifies CASSDRGMGSDEQFF.

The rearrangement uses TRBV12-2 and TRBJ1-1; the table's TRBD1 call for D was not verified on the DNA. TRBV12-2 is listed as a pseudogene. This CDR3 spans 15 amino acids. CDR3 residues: CASRLSTGEGTEAFF. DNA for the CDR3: TGTGCAAGTCGCCTATCAACAGGTGAAGGGACTGAAGCTTTCTTT.

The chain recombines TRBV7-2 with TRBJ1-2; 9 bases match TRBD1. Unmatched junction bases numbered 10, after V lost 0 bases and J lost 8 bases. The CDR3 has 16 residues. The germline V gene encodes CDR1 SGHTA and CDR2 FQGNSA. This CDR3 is CASSLAPPGQGGGYTF. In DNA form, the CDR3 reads TGTGCCAGCAGCTTAGCGCCCCCGGGACAGGGTGGCGGCTACACCTTC.

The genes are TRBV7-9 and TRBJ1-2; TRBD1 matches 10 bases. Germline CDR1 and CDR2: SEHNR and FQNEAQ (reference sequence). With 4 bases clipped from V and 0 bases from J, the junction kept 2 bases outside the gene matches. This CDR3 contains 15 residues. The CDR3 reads CASSWGQGTNYGYTF. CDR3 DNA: TGTGCCAGCAGCTGGGGACAGGGGACTAACTATGGCTACACCTTC.

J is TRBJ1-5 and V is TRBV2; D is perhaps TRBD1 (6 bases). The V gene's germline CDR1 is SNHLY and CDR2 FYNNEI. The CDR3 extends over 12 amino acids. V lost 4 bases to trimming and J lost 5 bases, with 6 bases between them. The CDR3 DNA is TGTGCCAGCAGTGCAGGGGATCAGCCCCAGCATTTT. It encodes CASSAGDQPQHF.

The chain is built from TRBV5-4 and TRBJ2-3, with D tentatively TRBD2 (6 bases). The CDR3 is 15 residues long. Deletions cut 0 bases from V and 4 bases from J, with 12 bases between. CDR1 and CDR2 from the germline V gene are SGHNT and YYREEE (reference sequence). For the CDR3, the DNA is TGTGCCAGCAGCTTGGTGACTAGTTTCCCAGATACGCAGTATTTT. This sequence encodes CASSLVTSFPDTQYF. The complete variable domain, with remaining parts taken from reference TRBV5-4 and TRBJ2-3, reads ETGVTQSPTHLIKTRGQQVTLRCSSQSGHNTVSWYQQALGQGPQFIFQYYREEENGRGNFPPRFSGLQFPNYSSELNVNALELDDSALYLCASSLVTSFPDTQYFGPGTRLTVL.

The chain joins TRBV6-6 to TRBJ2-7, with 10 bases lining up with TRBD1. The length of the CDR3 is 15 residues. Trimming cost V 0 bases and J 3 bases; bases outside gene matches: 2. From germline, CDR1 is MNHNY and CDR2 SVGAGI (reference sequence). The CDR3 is CASSYSGTGDYEQYF. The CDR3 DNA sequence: TGTGCCAGCAGTTACTCGGGGACAGGGGACTACGAGCAGTACTTC.

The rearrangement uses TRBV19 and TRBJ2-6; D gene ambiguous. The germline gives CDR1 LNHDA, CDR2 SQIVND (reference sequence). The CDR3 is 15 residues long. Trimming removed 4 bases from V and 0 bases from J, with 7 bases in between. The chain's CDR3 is CASSTFSSGANVLTF. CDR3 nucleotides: TGTGCCAGTAGTACCTTTAGCTCTGGGGCCAACGTCCTGACTTTC. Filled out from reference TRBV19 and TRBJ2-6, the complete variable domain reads DGGITQSPKYLFRKEGQNVTLSCEQNLNHDAMYWYRQDPGQGLRLIYYSQIVNDFQKGDIAEGYSVSREKKESFPLTVTSAQKNPTAFYLCASSTFSSGANVLTFGAGSRLTVL.

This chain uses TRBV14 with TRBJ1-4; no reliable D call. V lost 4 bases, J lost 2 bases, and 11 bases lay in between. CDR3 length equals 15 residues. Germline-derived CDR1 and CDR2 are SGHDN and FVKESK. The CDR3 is CASSPRLRTNEKLFF. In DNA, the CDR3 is TGTGCCAGCAGCCCACGCCTGCGCACTAATGAAAAACTGTTTTTT.

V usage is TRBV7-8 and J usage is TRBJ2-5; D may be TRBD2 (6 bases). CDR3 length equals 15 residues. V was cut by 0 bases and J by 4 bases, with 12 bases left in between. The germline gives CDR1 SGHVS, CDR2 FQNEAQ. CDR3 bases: TGTGCCAGCAGCTTAGCGGTCCAGGGAGGAGAGACCCAGTACTTC. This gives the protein CASSLAVQGGETQYF.

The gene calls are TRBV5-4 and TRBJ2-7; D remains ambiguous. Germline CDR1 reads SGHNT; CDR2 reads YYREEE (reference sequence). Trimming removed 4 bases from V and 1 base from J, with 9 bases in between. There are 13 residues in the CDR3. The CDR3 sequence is CASSPGLSYEQYF. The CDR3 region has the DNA TGTGCCAGCAGCCCGGGTCTATCCTACGAGCAGTACTTC.

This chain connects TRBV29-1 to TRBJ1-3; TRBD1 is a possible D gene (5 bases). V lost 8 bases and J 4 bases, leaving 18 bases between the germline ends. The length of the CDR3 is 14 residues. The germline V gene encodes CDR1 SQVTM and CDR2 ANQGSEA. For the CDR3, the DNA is TGCAGCTTCGCGGCGGGGGTAGGAGGAAACACCATATATTTT. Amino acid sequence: CSFAAGVGGNTIYF. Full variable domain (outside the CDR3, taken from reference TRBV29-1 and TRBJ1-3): SAVISQKPSRDICQRGTSLTIQCQVDSQVTMMFWYRQQPGQSLTLIATANQGSEATYESGFVIDKFPISRPNLTFSTLTVSNMSPEDSSIYLCSFAAGVGGNTIYFGEGSWLTVV.

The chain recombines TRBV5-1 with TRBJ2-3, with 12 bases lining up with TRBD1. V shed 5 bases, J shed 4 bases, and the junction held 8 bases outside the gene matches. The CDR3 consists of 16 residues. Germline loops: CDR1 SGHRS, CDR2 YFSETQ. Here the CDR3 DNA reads TGCGCCAGCAGTTCCTCGGGACAGGGGGCCGCAGATACGCAGTATTTT. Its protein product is CASSSSGQGAADTQYF.

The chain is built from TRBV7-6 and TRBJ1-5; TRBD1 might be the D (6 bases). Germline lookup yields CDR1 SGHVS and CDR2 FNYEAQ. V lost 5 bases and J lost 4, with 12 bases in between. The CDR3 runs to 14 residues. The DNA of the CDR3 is TGTGCCAGCAGCCGGGACACTTCTAATCAGCCCCAGCATTTT. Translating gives CASSRDTSNQPQHF.

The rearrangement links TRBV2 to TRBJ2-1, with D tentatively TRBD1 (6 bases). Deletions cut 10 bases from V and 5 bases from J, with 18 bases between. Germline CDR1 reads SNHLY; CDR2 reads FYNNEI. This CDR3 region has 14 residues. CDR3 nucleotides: TGTGCCACCCCTTGGGGGCTGAATGACAATGAGCAGTTCTTC. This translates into CATPWGLNDNEQFF.

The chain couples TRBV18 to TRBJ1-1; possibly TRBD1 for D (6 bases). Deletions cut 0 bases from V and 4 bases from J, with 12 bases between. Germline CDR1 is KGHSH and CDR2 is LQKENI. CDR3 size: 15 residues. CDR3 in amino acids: CASSPPAGEGTEAFF. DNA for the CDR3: TGTGCCAGCTCACCACCGGCAGGGGAAGGCACTGAAGCTTTCTTT.

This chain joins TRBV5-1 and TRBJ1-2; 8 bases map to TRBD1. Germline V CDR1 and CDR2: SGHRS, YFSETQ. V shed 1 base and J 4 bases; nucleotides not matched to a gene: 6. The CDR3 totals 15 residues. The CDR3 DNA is TGCGCCAGCAGCTTGATGCAGGGGGCGGTCTATGGCTACACCTTC. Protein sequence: CASSLMQGAVYGYTF.

CDR3 residues: CASSPGGASTDTQYF. DNA for the CDR3: TGCGCCAGCAGCCCCGGGGGGGCGAGCACAGATACGCAGTATTTT. The chain recombines TRBV5-1 with TRBJ2-3, with 8 bases that match TRBD2. The germline CDR1 and CDR2 sequences are SGHRS and YFSETQ. The CDR3 extends over 15 amino acids. Trimming took 4 bases from V and 0 from J; bases not matched to a gene: 4.

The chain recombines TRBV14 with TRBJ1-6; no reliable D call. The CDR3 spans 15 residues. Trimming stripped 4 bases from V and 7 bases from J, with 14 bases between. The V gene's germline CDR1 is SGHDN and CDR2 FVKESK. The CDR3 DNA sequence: TGTGCCAGCAGCCCCTACGGTACCCCGAATTCACCCCTCCACTTT. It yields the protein CASSPYGTPNSPLHF. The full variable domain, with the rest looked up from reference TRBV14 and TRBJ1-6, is EAGVTQFPSHSVIEKGQTVTLRCDPISGHDNLYWYRRVMGKEIKFLLHFVKESKQDESGMPNNRFLAERTGGTYSTLKVQPAELEDSGVYFCASSPYGTPNSPLHFGNGTRLTVT.

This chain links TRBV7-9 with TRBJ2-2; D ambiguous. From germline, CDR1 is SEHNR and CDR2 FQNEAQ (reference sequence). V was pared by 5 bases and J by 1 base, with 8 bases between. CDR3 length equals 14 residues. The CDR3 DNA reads TGTGCCAGCAGCCGAAACGGGAACACCGGGGAGCTGTTTTTT. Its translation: CASSRNGNTGELFF.

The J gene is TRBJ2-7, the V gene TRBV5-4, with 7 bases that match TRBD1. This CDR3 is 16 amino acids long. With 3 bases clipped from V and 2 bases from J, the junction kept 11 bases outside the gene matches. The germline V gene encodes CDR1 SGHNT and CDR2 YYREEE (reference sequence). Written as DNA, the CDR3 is TGTGCCAGCAGCTCAAGACAGGGCGGCCTGGCCTACGAGCAGTACTTC. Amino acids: CASSSRQGGLAYEQYF.

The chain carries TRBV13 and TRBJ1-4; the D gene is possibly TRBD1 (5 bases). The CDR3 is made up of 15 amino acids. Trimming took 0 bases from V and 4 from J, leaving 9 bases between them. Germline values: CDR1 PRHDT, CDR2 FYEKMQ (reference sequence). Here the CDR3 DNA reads TGTGCCAGCAGCTTAGGGGGACTGAATAATGAAAAACTGTTTTTT. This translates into CASSLGGLNNEKLFF.

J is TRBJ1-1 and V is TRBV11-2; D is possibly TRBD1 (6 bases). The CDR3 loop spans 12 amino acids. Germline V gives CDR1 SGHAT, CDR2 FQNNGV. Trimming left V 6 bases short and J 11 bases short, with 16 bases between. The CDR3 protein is CASRPSQGKAFF. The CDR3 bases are TGTGCCAGCAGACCCTCACAGGGAAAGGCTTTCTTT.